The rows below give T cell receptor beta chains drawn from one sample of a study of blood T cells in healthy people across ages. TCRdb redid the calling of the 5' RACE reads with MiXCR, one entry per CDR3 protein. The data contain about a million distinct CDR3 sequences, roughly 51% of them singletons. Sequences were obtained from blood. All receptors derive from a woman in her fifties or sixties in good health. Each CDR3 is given with its conserved first and last residue. Fields, in order: V gene, J gene, D gene, clone size, CDR3 protein, CDR3 DNA. The D gene is left open where the match is weak. Not all rows give a size; the values are once, few, many and, for expanded clones, a class.

TRBV4-1	TRBJ1-4	.	.	CASSQERGRGTNEKLFF	TGCGCCAGCAGCCAAGAGAGGGGCCGGGGGACGAATGAAAAACTGTTTTTT
TRBV20-1	TRBJ2-7	.	.	CSARDPRAYNEQYF	TGCAGTGCTAGAGATCCGCGTGCCTACAATGAGCAGTACTTC
TRBV5-6	TRBJ2-5	.	.	CASSPHGLKKETQYF	TGTGCCAGCAGCCCACACGGACTGAAGAAAGAGACCCAGTACTTC
TRBV7-2	TRBJ2-4	.	.	CASSFLGGQYF	TGTGCCAGCAGCTTTCTGGGCGGGCAGTACTTC
TRBV6-1	TRBJ2-3	.	.	CATQQRTDTQYF	TGTGCCACACAACAGCGCACAGATACGCAGTATTTT
TRBV10-3	TRBJ2-1	TRBD1	.	CAIRARQGVLRNNEQFF	TGTGCCATCAGGGCAAGACAGGGGGTCCTTAGAAACAATGAGCAGTTCTTC
TRBV18	TRBJ2-7	.	.	CASSPLSQYEQYF	TGTGCCAGCTCACCCCTATCACAATACGAGCAGTACTTC
TRBV5-1	TRBJ1-1	.	.	CASSWSRGVAFF	TGCGCCAGCAGCTGGTCCCGCGGGGTCGCTTTCTTT
TRBV12-3/TRBV12-4	TRBJ1-5	.	.	CASSSYLLLEGYSNQPQHF	TGTGCCAGCAGTTCGTACCTTTTATTGGAGGGGTATAGCAATCAGCCCCAGCATTTT
TRBV7-8	TRBJ2-1	.	.	CASSSTGGEQFF	TGTGCCAGCAGCTCTACAGGTGGTGAGCAGTTCTTC
TRBV27	TRBJ2-3	TRBD2	few	CASSLLSGSASTQYF	TGTGCCAGCAGTCTCCTTAGCGGGAGCGCATCTACGCAGTATTTT
TRBV2	TRBJ2-3	.	.	CASSAGYTDTQYF	TGTGCCAGCTCGGCAGGGTACACAGATACGCAGTATTTT